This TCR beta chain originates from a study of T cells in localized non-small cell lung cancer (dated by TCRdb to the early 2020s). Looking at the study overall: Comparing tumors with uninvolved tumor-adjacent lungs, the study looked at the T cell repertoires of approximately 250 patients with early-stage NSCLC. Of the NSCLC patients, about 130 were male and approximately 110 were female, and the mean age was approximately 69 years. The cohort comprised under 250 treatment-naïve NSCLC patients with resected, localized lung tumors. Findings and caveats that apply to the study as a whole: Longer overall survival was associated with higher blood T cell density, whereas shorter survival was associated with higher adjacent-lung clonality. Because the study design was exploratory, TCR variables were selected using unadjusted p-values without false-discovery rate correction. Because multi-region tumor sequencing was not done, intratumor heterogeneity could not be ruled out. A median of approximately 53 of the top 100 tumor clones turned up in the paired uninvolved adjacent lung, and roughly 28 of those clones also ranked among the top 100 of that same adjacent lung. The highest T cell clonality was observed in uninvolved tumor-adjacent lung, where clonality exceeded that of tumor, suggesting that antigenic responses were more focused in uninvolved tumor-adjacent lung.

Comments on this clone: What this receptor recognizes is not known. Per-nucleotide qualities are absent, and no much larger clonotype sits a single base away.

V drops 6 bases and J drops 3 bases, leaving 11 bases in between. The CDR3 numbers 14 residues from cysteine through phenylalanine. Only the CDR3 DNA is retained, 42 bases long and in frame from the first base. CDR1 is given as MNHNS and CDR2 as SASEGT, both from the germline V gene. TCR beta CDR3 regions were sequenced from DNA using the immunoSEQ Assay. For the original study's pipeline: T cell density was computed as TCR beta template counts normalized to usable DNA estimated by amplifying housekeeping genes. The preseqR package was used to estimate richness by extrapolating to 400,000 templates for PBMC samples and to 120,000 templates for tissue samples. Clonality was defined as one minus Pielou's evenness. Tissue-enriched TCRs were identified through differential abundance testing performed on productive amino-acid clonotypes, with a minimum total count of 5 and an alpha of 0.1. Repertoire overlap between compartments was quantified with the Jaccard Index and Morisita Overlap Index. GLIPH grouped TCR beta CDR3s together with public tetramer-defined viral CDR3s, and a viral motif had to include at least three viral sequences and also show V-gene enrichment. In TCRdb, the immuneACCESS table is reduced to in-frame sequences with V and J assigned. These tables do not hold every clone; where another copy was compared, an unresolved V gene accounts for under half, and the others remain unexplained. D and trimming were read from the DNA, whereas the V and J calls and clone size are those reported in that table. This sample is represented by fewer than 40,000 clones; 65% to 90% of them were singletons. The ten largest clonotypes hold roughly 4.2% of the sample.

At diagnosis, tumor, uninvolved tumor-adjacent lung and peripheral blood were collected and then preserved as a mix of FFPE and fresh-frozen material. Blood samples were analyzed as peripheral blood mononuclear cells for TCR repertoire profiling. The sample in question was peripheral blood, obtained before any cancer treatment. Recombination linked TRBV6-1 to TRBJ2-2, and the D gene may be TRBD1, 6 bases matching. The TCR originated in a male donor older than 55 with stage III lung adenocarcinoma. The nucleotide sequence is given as TGTGCCAGCAGCTCTACAGGGTACACCGGGGAGCTGTTTTTT. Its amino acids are CASSSTGYTGELFF.